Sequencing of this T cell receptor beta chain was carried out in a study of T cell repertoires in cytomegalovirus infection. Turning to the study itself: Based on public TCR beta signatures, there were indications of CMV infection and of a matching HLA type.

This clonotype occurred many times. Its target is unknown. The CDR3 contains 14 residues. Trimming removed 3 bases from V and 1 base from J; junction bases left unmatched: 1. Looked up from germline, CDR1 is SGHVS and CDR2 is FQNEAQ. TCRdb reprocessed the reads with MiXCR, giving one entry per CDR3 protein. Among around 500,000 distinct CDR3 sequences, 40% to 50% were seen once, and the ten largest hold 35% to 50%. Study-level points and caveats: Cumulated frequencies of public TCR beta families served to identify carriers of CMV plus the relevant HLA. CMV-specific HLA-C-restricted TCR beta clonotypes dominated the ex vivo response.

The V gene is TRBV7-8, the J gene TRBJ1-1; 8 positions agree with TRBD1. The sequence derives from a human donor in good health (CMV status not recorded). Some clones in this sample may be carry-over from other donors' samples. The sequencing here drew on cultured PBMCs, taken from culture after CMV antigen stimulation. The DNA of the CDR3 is TGTGCCAGCAGCTTTGGGACAGGGAACACTGAAGCTTTCTTT. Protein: CASSFGTGNTEAFF.